In its sample, the clone carrying this T cell receptor beta chain was seen once. These data are taken from a study of blood T cell repertoires in COVID-19. Study background: The United States, Italy and Spain were the sources of the acute and convalescent COVID-19 samples.

Trimming removed 5 bases from V and 5 bases from J, with 15 bases in between. Germline assignment: CDR1 MDHEN and CDR2 SYDVKM. The CDR3 sequence is 14 residues long. Membership in each cohort depended on participant-reported clinical history. The method was immunoSEQ multiplex PCR; TCRdb's version includes in-frame clones alone and lacks a portion of them. This table has approximately 440,000 clones, 90% appearing once. This clonotype was sampled from a young man who had recovered from COVID-19. The sequencing sample was made of PBMCs or T cells enriched from blood (not recorded which). The chain uses TRBV28 and TRBJ1-2; D not certain. Here the CDR3 reads CASSGATPGYGYTF. The CDR3 DNA follows: TGTGCCAGCAGTGGCGCGACCCCGGGGTATGGCTACACCTTC.